This record concerns one T cell receptor (beta chain) sequence. Its antigen remains unknown. The data derive from a study of post-analysis software for immune sequencing data. Whole-study context: Recorded subtypes: relapsing-remitting, secondary progressive, progressive-relapsing; some patients unannotated.

Included in the TCR beta cDNA libraries were unique molecular identifiers. TCRdb called the PCR reads again in MiXCR, with one record for every CDR3 protein. The profile covers hundreds of thousands of distinct CDR3 sequences, with 30% appearing a single time and around 0.56% taken by the ten largest. Findings and caveats of the study: Multiple sclerosis patients had significantly lower normalized Chao1 diversity than controls. Patients showed TRBV5-6, TRBV5-1 and TRBV20-1 among roughly 5 TRBV segments more frequent than in controls.

Trimming took 0 bases from V and 2 from J, leaving 11 bases between them. CDR3 length: 14 residues. Germline V gene data show CDR1 as DFQATT and CDR2 as SNEGSKA (reference sequence). V and J are TRBV20-1 and TRBJ2-7; D is possibly TRBD2 (6 bases). The TCR comes from a girl aged 10 to 17 with multiple sclerosis. Material for sequencing was blood. The CDR3 protein is CSARDLREPYEQYF. CDR3 coding DNA: TGCAGTGCTAGAGATCTCCGGGAGCCCTACGAGCAGTACTTC.